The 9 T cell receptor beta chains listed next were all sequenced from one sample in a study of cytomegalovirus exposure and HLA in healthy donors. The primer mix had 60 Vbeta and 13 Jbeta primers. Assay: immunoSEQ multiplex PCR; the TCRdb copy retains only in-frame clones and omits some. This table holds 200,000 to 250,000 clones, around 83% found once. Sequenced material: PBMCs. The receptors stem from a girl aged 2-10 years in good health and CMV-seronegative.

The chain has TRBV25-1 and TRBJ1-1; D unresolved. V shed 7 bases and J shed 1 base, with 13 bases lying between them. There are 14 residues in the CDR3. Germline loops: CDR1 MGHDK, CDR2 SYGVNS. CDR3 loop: CASTTGIPNTEAFF. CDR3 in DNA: TGTGCCAGCACCACCGGGATTCCGAACACTGAAGCTTTCTTT. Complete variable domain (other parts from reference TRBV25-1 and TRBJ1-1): EADIYQTPRYLVIGTGKKITLECSQTMGHDKMYWYQQDPGMELHLIHYSYGVNSTEKGDLSSESTVSRIRTEHFPLTLESARPSHTSQYLCASTTGIPNTEAFFGQGTRLTVV.

CDR3 protein: CASSLGLAGVYEQYF. The CDR3 DNA sequence: TGTGCCAGCAGCTTAGGACTAGCGGGAGTTTACGAGCAGTACTTC. V is TRBV11-2 and J is TRBJ2-7; the match to TRBD2 covers 12 bases. Germline-derived CDR1 and CDR2 are SGHAT and FQNNGV. The trim removed 1 base at V and 4 bases at J, leaving 2 bases unmatched. The CDR3 runs 15 residues.

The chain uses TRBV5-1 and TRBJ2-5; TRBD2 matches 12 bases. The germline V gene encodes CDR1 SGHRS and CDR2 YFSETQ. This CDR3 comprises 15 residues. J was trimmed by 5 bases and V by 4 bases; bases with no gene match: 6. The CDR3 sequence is CASSVRLAGVETQYF. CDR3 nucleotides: TGCGCCAGCAGCGTACGACTAGCGGGGGTGGAGACCCAGTACTTC.

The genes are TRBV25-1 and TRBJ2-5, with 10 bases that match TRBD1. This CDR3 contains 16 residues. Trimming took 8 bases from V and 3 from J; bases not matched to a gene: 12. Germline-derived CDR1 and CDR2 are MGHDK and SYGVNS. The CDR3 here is CASGTKLTGGEETQYF. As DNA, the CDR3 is TGTGCCAGCGGTACAAAGTTGACAGGGGGCGAAGAGACCCAGTACTTC.

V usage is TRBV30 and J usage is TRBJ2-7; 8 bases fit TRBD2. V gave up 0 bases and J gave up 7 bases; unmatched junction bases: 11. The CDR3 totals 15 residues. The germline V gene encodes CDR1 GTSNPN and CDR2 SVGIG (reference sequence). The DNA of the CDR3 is TGTGCCTGGAGTGTACAAACTAGCGGACTCGATGAGCAGTACTTC. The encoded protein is CAWSVQTSGLDEQYF.

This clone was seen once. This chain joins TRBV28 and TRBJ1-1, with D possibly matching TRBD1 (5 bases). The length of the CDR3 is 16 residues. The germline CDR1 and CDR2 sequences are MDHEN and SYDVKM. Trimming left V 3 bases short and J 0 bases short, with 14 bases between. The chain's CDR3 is CASSFFRVSLNTEAFF. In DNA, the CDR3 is TGTGCCAGCAGTTTCTTCAGGGTGTCGCTGAACACTGAAGCTTTCTTT.

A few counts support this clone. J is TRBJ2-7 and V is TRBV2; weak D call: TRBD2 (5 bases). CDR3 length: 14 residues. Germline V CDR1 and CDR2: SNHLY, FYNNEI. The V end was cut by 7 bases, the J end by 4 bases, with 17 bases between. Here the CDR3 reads CASKEVDIYYEQYF. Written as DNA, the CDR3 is TGTGCCAGCAAGGAGGTGGATATTTATTACGAGCAGTACTTC.

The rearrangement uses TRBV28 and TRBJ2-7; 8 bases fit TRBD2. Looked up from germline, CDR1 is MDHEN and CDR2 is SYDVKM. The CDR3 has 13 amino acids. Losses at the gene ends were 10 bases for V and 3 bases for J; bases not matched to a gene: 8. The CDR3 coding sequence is TGTGCCATCCGACGGGGGGGCAGCTACGAGCAGTACTTC. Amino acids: CAIRRGGSYEQYF.

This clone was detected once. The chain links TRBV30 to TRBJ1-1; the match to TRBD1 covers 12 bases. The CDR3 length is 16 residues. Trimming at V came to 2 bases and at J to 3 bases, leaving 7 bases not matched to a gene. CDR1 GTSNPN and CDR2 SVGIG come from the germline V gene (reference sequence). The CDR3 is CAWSSGTGGEYTEAFF. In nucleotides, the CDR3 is TGTGCCTGGAGTTCCGGGACAGGGGGCGAGTACACTGAAGCTTTCTTT. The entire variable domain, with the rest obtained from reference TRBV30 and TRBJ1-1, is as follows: SQTIHQWPATLVQPVGSPLSLECTVEGTSNPNLYWYRQAAGRGLQLLFYSVGIGQISSEVPQNLSASRPQDRQFILSSKKLLLSDSGFYLCAWSSGTGGEYTEAFFGQGTRLTVV.